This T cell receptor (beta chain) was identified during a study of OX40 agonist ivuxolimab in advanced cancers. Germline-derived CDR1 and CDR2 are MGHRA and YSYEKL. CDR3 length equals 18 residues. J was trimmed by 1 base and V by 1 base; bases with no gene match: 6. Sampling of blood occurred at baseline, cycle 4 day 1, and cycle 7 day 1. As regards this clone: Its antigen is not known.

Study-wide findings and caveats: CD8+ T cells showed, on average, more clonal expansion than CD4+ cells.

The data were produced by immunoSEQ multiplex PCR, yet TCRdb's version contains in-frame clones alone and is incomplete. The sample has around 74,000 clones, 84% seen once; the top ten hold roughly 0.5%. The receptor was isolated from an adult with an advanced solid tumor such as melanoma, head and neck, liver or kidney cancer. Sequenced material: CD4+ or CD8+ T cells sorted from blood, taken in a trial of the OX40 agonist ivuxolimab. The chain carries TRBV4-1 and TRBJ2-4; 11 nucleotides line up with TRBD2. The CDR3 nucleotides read TGCGCCAGCAGCCAAGGGATAGCGGGGGGGGGTGCCAAAAACATTCAGTACTTC. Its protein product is CASSQGIAGGGAKNIQYF.